This TCR beta chain was retrieved from a study of blood T cell repertoires in COVID-19. On the study more broadly: Nucleic acid was either cDNA or gDNA, and it came from T cells, B-cell-depleted T cells, or PBMCs.

V lost 0 bases and J lost 5, with 17 bases in between. The CDR3 covers 16 residues. Germline values: CDR1 MGHRA, CDR2 YSYEKL. In the authors' methods: How many nucleated cells were present was estimated from reference gene primer amplification. Assay used: immunoSEQ multiplex PCR; TCRdb lists only in-frame clones, some missing. From that table come the V and J calls and clone size; the DNA was used to work out D and trimming. Of over 30,000 clones listed, 88% are singletons. The TCR originated in a woman aged 70-85 years with active COVID-19. The chain joins TRBV4-1 to TRBJ2-7, with a weak D call TRBD1 (7 bases). Sequencing was done on a sample of peripheral blood. The DNA for the CDR3 is TGCGCCAGCAGCCAAGAAGGCGTCAGGGGGGCGGACGAGCAGTACTTC. This encodes CASSQEGVRGADEQYF.